Following are 29 T cell receptor beta chains from one sample sequenced in a study of T cell responses to AZD1222 COVID-19 vaccine. Assay: immunoSEQ multiplex PCR; the TCRdb copy retains only in-frame clones and omits some. Here the sample spans about 120,000 clones, about 90% being singletons. Sequenced here: peripheral blood, sampled on day 0 of AZD1222 vaccination. These receptor sequences come from an adult in good health.

This clone appeared a single time. This chain links TRBV30 with TRBJ2-1, with a possible D match to TRBD1 (6 bases). Germline values: CDR1 GTSNPN, CDR2 SVGIG (reference sequence). The CDR3 loop spans 14 amino acids. V was cut by 7 bases and J by 0 bases, with 13 bases left in between. The CDR3 nucleotides are TGTGCCTTCCGGGACACCCGCTCCTACAATGAGCAGTTCTTC. It encodes CAFRDTRSYNEQFF. Together with reference TRBV30 and TRBJ2-1, the CDR3 gives the full variable domain: SQTIHQWPATLVQPVGSPLSLECTVEGTSNPNLYWYRQAAGRGLQLLFYSVGIGQISSEVPQNLSASRPQDRQFILSSKKLLLSDSGFYLCAFRDTRSYNEQFFGPGTRLTVL.

V usage is TRBV29-1 and J usage is TRBJ2-7; 9 nucleotides match TRBD2. The trim removed 6 bases at V and 4 bases at J, leaving 13 bases unmatched. This CDR3 is built from 15 residues. Germline lookup yields CDR1 SQVTM and CDR2 ANQGSEA. In nucleotides, the CDR3 is TGCAGCGTCGGCGGGGCGGGGGGGCCTGATTACGAGCAGTACTTC. Translated: CSVGGAGGPDYEQYF.

J is TRBJ1-6 and V is TRBV27; TRBD1 is a possible D gene (5 bases). This CDR3 is 16 amino acids long. Germline CDR1 and CDR2: MNHEY and SMNVEV (reference sequence). V was trimmed by 0 bases and J by 9 bases, leaving 15 bases between them. The CDR3 spells CASSLSGGAWGSPLHF. In DNA form, the CDR3 reads TGTGCCAGCAGTTTATCTGGTGGGGCCTGGGGTTCACCCCTCCACTTT.

This chain uses TRBV5-1 with TRBJ1-3; the D gene is possibly TRBD1 (6 bases). The ends were cut back, 4 bases at V and 4 bases at J, with 18 bases in the middle. Germline CDR1 is SGHRS and CDR2 is YFSETQ. The length of the CDR3 is 16 residues. CDR3 DNA sequence: TGCGCCAGCAGCATCGGGGGCGCGGAGCTAGGAAACACCATATATTTT. Amino acids: CASSIGGAELGNTIYF.

The chain combines TRBV5-1 with TRBJ2-5, with D possibly TRBD2 on 6 matching bases. Germline V CDR1 and CDR2: SGHRS, YFSETQ. Trimming removed 2 bases from V and 1 base from J, with 12 bases in between. The length of the CDR3 is 15 residues. The chain's CDR3 is CASSLQPTSQETQYF. The CDR3 DNA follows: TGCGCCAGCAGCTTACAACCGACTAGCCAAGAGACCCAGTACTTC.

The chain is built from TRBV2 and TRBJ2-3, with 12 bases that match TRBD2. This CDR3 is built from 15 residues. Germline V CDR1 and CDR2: SNHLY, FYNNEI. The V and J ends lost 6 bases and 4 bases, in that order; junction bases with no gene match: 5. CDR3 sequence (DNA): TGTGCCAGCAGCCCTAGCGGGGGGGCGTCAGATACGCAGTATTTT. Residues: CASSPSGGASDTQYF.

The chain is built from TRBV4-1 and TRBJ1-2; TRBD1 aligns across 7 bases. The CDR3 covers 15 residues. CDR1 and CDR2 from the germline V gene are MGHRA and YSYEKL. Trimming took 5 bases from V and 4 from J; bases not matched to a gene: 10. CDR3: CASSYRTGPSYGYTF. The CDR3 coding sequence is TGCGCCAGCAGCTACAGGACAGGCCCTAGCTATGGCTACACCTTC.

The chain combines TRBV28 with TRBJ2-7; D is tentatively TRBD1 or TRBD2 (5 bases each). This CDR3 has 12 amino acids. V lost 8 bases, J lost 4 bases, and 12 bases lay in between. CDR1 is MDHEN and CDR2 is SYDVKM in the germline V gene. CDR3 residues: CASCREGYEQYF. The DNA of the CDR3 is TGTGCCAGCTGCCGAGAGGGGTACGAGCAGTACTTC.

This clone has more than one count but fewer than ten. A read error may produce the germline difference seen at one junction end. This chain connects TRBV7-7 to TRBJ2-5; perhaps D is TRBD1 or TRBD2 (5 bases each). This CDR3 comprises 15 residues. CDR1 is SSHAT and CDR2 is FNYEAQ in the germline V gene (reference sequence). The CDR3 DNA follows: TGTGCTAGCAGCCCCTCGGTGGGGGACGGAGAGACCCAGTACTTC. Its protein product is CASSPSVGDGETQYF.

The V call is TRBV27, the J call TRBJ1-2, with 7 bases fitting TRBD1. V dropped 6 bases and J dropped 4; count of bases not matched to a gene: 5. The germline gives CDR1 MNHEY, CDR2 SMNVEV (reference sequence). CDR3 length: 13 residues. CDR3 DNA sequence: TGTGCCAGCAGCAAGACAGGGAGCTATGGCTACACCTTC. It encodes CASSKTGSYGYTF.

The chain carries TRBV2 and TRBJ2-1; D might be TRBD2 (6 bases). This CDR3 region has 13 residues. Trimming shortened V by 6 bases and J by 9 bases, and 15 bases separated the two germline ends. CDR1 is SNHLY and CDR2 is FYNNEI in the germline V gene. CDR3 sequence reads: CASSQTRPGEQFF. DNA for the CDR3: TGTGCCAGCAGCCAGACTAGGCCGGGTGAGCAGTTCTTC.

On this clone itself: The sample has other DNA sequences that encode this CDR3 too. The V and J genes are TRBV27 and TRBJ2-7; 10 bases are shared with TRBD1. The CDR3 runs 14 residues. V was pared by 6 bases and J by 4 bases, with 6 bases of the junction left unmatched. Germline V lookup: CDR1 MNHEY, CDR2 SMNVEV (reference sequence). The CDR3 DNA reads TGTGCCAGCAGCTCCCGGACAGGGGGGTACGAGCAGTACTTC. Translating gives CASSSRTGGYEQYF.

This clone showed up just a few times. V is TRBV6-2 or TRBV6-3 and J is TRBJ1-2, with 11 bases that match TRBD1. This CDR3 contains 14 residues. CDR1 is MNHEY and CDR2 is SVGEGT in the germline V gene. After removal of 5 bases from V and 2 bases from J, the junction contained 1 base not matched to a gene. CDR3 DNA sequence: TGTGCCAGCAGTCGGGACAGGGGGAACTATGGCTACACCTTC. Protein product: CASSRDRGNYGYTF.

This chain joins TRBV7-3 and TRBJ2-3, with TRBD1 identical over 8 bases. V dropped 4 bases and J dropped 1; count of bases not matched to a gene: 4. CDR1 is SGHTA and CDR2 is FQGTGA in the germline V gene. The CDR3 runs 15 residues. The CDR3 nucleotides read TGTGCCAGCAGCTCTAAGACAGGGGGCACAGATACGCAGTATTTT. Amino acids: CASSSKTGGTDTQYF. Looking up the rest from reference TRBV7-3 and TRBJ2-3 gives the full variable domain: GAGVSQTPSNKVTEKGKYVELRCDPISGHTALYWYRQSLGQGPEFLIYFQGTGAADDSGLPNDRFFAVRPEGSVSTLKIQRTERGDSAVYLCASSSKTGGTDTQYFGPGTRLTVL.

CDR3 in DNA: TGTGCCAGCAGCCGAGGAATGATGATGGACACTGAAGCTTTCTTT. Its translation: CASSRGMMMDTEAFF. The chain links TRBV7-9 to TRBJ1-1; D is uncertain. The CDR3 is made up of 15 amino acids. V dropped 5 bases and J dropped 3 bases, with 16 bases sitting between them. Per the germline V gene, CDR1 is SEHNR and CDR2 is FQNEAQ (reference sequence).

This rearrangement joins TRBV7-8 to TRBJ1-2, with 7 bases that match TRBD1. The V and J ends lost 0 bases and 8 bases, in that order; junction bases with no gene match: 12. CDR1 is SGHVS, CDR2 FQNEAQ, per germline. The CDR3 contains 16 residues. The CDR3, as DNA: TGTGCCAGCAGCTTAGCTAGTTTGAGGGGGCAAAGCGGCTACACCTTC. This sequence encodes CASSLASLRGQSGYTF.

This chain uses TRBV7-2 with TRBJ2-3; D may be TRBD2 (5 bases). The V and J ends lost 2 bases and 14 bases respectively, with 14 bases between them. CDR3 length: 12 residues. Per germline, CDR1 SGHTA and CDR2 FQGNSA. CDR3 DNA sequence: TGTGCCAGCAGCTTATTAGGTTACGAGGGGTATTTT. It specifies CASSLLGYEGYF.

A few counts support this clone. The genes are TRBV5-4 and TRBJ1-3; the D is unclear. Trimming removed 0 bases from V and 3 bases from J, with 1 base in between. There are 12 residues in the CDR3. CDR1 is SGHNT, CDR2 YYREEE, per germline (reference sequence). CDR3 sequence: CASSLDGNTIYF. The CDR3 DNA reads as TGTGCCAGCAGCTTGGATGGAAACACCATATATTTT. Complete variable domain (other parts from reference TRBV5-4 and TRBJ1-3): ETGVTQSPTHLIKTRGQQVTLRCSSQSGHNTVSWYQQALGQGPQFIFQYYREEENGRGNFPPRFSGLQFPNYSSELNVNALELDDSALYLCASSLDGNTIYFGEGSWLTVV.

The chain is built from TRBV7-9 and TRBJ2-1; 11 nucleotides match TRBD2. The CDR3 covers 13 residues. Per germline, CDR1 SEHNR and CDR2 FQNEAQ (reference sequence). J lost 13 bases, V lost 3 bases, and 5 bases had no gene match. The CDR3 DNA sequence: TGTGCCAGCAGCTTTCCTAGCGGGGGGTATCAGTTCTTC. This translates into CASSFPSGGYQFF. The whole variable domain, remainder taken from reference TRBV7-9 and TRBJ2-1, is DTGVSQNPRHKITKRGQNVTFRCDPISEHNRLYWYRQTLGQGPEFLTYFQNEAQLEKSRLLSDRFSAERPKGSFSTLEIQRTEQGDSAMYLCASSFPSGGYQFFGPGTRLTVL.

The rearrangement joins TRBV3-1 (or the pseudogene TRBV3-2) to TRBJ2-1; TRBD2 aligns across 9 bases. With 1 base clipped from V and 15 bases from J, the junction kept 7 bases outside the gene matches. CDR1 and CDR2 (germline): LGHDT, YNNKEL (reference sequence). This CDR3 comprises 13 residues. CDR3: CASSQADSGGTFF. For the CDR3, the DNA is TGTGCCAGCAGCCAAGCGGATAGCGGGGGAACGTTCTTC.

The chain carries TRBV27 and TRBJ2-2; D is uncertain. The germline V and J ends were trimmed by 0 bases and 2 bases, with 4 bases remaining between them. CDR1 and CDR2 from the germline V gene are MNHEY and SMNVEV (reference sequence). There are 14 residues in the CDR3. The CDR3 is CASSLSVNTGELFF. CDR3 in DNA: TGTGCCAGCAGTTTATCGGTAAACACCGGGGAGCTGTTTTTT.

The chain uses TRBV2 and TRBJ1-2; the D is unclear. V lost 0 bases and J lost 8, with 16 bases in between. The V gene's germline CDR1 is SNHLY and CDR2 FYNNEI. This CDR3 region has 15 residues. In DNA, the CDR3 is TGTGCCAGCAGTGAAGCGATGCGTGGGGTAGGGGGCTACACCTTC. Its translation: CASSEAMRGVGGYTF.

The chain couples TRBV29-1 to TRBJ1-2; 10 bases align to TRBD1. CDR1 is SQVTM, CDR2 ANQGSEA, per germline. The trim removed 6 bases at V and 6 bases at J, leaving 10 bases unmatched. This CDR3 contains 14 residues. The CDR3 nucleotides are TGCAGCGTCGGCCAGACAGGGGGCGCTCATGGCTACACCTTC. Encoded protein: CSVGQTGGAHGYTF.

J is TRBJ2-5 and V is TRBV4-2; 10 positions agree with TRBD2. CDR3 length: 16 residues. Germline V gene sequence: CDR1 LGHNA, CDR2 YNFKEQ. The trim removed 2 bases at V and 2 bases at J, leaving 5 bases unmatched. CDR3: CASSQMTSGQQETQYF. DNA of the CDR3: TGTGCCAGCAGCCAAATGACTAGCGGGCAGCAAGAGACCCAGTACTTC.

The V and J genes are TRBV30 and TRBJ2-3; D may be TRBD2 (6 bases). This CDR3 region has 12 residues. Germline CDR1 and CDR2: GTSNPN and SVGIG (reference sequence). Trimming removed 5 bases from V and 5 bases from J, with 11 bases in between. CDR3 DNA: TGTGCCTGGGCGGGGACGGGAGATACGCAGTATTTT. This sequence encodes CAWAGTGDTQYF.

The chain uses TRBV6-5 and TRBJ1-2; 7 positions match TRBD1. CDR1 is MNHEY and CDR2 is SVGAGI in the germline V gene. Trimming cost V 5 bases and J 9 bases; bases outside gene matches: 6. This CDR3 has 12 residues. As DNA, the CDR3 is TGTGCCAGCAGTCCCGGGACAGAGAGCTACACCTTC. It encodes CASSPGTESYTF.

In this sample, this clone turned up once. The rearrangement links TRBV9 to TRBJ2-5; TRBD2 aligns across 12 bases. V was pared by 3 bases and J by 5 bases, with 8 bases of the junction left unmatched. Per the germline V gene, CDR1 is SGDLS and CDR2 is YYNGEE. The CDR3 totals 16 residues. In nucleotides, the CDR3 is TGTGCCAGCAGCGCGAGACTAGCGGGAGTTGGCGAGACCCAGTACTTC. Encoded protein: CASSARLAGVGETQYF.

As DNA, the CDR3 is TGCGCCAGCAGGGCCGACACTAATCAGCCCCAGCATTTT. It is translated as CASRADTNQPQHF. The chain combines TRBV5-1 with TRBJ1-5; D ambiguous. The CDR3 covers 13 residues. Germline CDR1 and CDR2: SGHRS and YFSETQ. Trimming stripped 5 bases from V and 4 bases from J, with 10 bases between.

In this sample, this clone turned up a few times. This chain connects TRBV20-1 to TRBJ2-7, with 10 bases lining up with TRBD1. CDR1 is DFQATT and CDR2 is SNEGSKA in the germline V gene (reference sequence). The CDR3 is 15 amino acids. V lost 3 bases and J lost 4; bases outside the gene matches: 9. The CDR3: CSASPLGQGEYEQYF. For the CDR3, the DNA is TGCAGTGCTAGTCCCCTTGGACAGGGGGAATACGAGCAGTACTTC.